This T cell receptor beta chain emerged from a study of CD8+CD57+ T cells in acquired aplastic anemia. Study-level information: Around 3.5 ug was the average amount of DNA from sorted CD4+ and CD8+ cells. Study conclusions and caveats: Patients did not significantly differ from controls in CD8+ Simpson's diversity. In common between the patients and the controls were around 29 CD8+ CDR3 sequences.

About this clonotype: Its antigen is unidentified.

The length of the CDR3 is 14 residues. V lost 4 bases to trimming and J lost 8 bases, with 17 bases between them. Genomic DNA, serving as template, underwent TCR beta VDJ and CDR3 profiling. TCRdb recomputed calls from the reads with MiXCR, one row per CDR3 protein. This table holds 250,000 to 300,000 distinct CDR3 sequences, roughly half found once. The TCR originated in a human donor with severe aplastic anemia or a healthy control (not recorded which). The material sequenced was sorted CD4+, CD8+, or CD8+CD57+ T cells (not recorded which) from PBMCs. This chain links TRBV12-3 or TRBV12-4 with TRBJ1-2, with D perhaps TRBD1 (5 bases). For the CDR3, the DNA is TGTGCCAGCAGTTCCGGGGTAGCGGGGGAAGGCTACACCTTC. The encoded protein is CASSSGVAGEGYTF.